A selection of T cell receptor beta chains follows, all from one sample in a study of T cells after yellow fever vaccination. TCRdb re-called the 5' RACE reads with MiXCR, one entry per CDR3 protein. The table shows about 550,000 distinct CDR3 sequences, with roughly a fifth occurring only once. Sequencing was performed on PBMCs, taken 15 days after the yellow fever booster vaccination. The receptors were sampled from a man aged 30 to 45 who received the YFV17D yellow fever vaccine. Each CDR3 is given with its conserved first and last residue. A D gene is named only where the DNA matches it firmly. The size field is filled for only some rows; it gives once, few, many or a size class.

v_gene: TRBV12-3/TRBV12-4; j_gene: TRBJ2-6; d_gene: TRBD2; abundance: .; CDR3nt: TGTGCCAGCAGTATGGCGGGGGTCTCTGGGGCCAACGTCCTGACTTTC; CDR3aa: CASSMAGVSGANVLTF
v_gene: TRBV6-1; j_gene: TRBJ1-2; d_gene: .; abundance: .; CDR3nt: TGTGCCAGCAGCGTTCTGGGACTTAGGGCGGCTGGCTACACCTTC; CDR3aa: CASSVLGLRAAGYTF
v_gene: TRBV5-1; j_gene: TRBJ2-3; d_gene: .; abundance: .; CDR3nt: TGCGCCAGCAGCCCCATTCGCGAGCAGGGAGGAGATACGCAGTATTTT; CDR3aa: CASSPIREQGGDTQYF
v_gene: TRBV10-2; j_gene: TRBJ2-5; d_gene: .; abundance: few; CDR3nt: TGCGCCAGCAGTGCGACAGACCAAGAGACCCAGTACTTC; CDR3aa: CASSATDQETQYF
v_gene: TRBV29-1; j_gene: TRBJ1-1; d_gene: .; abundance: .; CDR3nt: TGCAGCGTTGTAGGGGGGTACACTGAAGCTTTCTTT; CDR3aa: CSVVGGYTEAFF
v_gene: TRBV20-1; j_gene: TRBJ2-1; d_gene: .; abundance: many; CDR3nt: TGCAGTGCAGGGGAGTCGTACTCCTCGTGGAATGAGCAGTTCTTC; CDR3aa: CSAGESYSSWNEQFF
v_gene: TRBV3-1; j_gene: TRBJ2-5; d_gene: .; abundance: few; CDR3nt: TGTGCCAGCAGCCAAGGGGGTCGGGAGACCCAGTACTTC; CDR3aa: CASSQGGRETQYF
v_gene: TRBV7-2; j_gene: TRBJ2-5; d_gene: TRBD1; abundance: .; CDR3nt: TGTGCCAGCAGCTTAAAGGGGGCGGAGAAGACCCAGTACTTC; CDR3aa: CASSLKGAEKTQYF
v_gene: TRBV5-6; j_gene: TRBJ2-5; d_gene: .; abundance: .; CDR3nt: TGTGCCAGCAGCAAATGGGAGACCCAGTACTTC; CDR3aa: CASSKWETQYF
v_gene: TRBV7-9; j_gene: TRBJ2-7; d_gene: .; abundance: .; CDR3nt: TGTGCCAGCAGCTCCTGGATGGGTGGAAAGGGAGACGAGCAGTACTTC; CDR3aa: CASSSWMGGKGDEQYF
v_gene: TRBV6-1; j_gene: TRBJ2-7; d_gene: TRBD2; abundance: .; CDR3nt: TGTGCCAGCAGTCCTGGGGACGGACTAGCTAACGAGCAGTACTTC; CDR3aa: CASSPGDGLANEQYF
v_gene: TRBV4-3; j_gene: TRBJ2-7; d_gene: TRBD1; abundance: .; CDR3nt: TGCGCCAGCAGCCAAGAATTACCGGGACAGGGCACCTCCTACGAGCAGTACTTC; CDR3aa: CASSQELPGQGTSYEQYF
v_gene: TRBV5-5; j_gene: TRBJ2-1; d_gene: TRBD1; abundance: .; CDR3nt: TGTGCCAGCAGCCTGACAGGGATGTACAATGAGCAGTTCTTC; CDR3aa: CASSLTGMYNEQFF
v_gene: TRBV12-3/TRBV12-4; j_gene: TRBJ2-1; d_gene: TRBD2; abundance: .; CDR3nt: TGTGCCAGCAGACTCGGACTAGGCTACAATGAGCAGTTCTTC; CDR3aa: CASRLGLGYNEQFF
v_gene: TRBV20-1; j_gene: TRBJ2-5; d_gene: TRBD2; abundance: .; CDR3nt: TGCAGTGCTAGAGCGGGGGGACGCCAAGAGACCCAGTACTTC; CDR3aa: CSARAGGRQETQYF
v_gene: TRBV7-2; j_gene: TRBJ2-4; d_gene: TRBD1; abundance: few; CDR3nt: TGTGCCAGCAGCTTGCTACCGGGACAGGCAAACTTC; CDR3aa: CASSLLPGQANF
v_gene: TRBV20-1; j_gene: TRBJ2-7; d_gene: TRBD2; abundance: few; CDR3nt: TGCAGTGCTTCCGCTTTAGCGGGGCAATCCTACGAGCAGTACTTC; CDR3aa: CSASALAGQSYEQYF
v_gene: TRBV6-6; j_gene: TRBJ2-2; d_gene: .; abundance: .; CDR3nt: TGTGCCGCGGAACGATCCGGGGAGCTGTTTTTT; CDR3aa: CAAERSGELFF
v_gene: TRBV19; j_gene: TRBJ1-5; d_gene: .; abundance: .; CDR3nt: TGTGCCAGTAGTATTGGTGGCGTCGCGGGGCCCCAGCATTTT; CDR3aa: CASSIGGVAGPQHF
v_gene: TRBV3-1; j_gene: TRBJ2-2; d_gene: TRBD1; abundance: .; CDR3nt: TGTGCCTGCTGCCAAGAGTCGGACAGGGTGAACACCGGGGAGCTGTTTTTT; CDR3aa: CACCQESDRVNTGELFF
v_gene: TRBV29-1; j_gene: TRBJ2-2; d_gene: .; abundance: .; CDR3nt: TGCAGCGTTGCCGAGATAGCGTCTACCGGGGAGCTGTTTTTT; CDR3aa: CSVAEIASTGELFF
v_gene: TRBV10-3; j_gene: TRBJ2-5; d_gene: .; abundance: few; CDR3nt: TGTGCCATCAGACCCACCGGGACATCACAAGAGACCCAGTACTTC; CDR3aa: CAIRPTGTSQETQYF
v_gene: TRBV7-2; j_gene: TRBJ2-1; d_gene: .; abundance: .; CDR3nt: TGTGCCAGCAGTATTAGGGTCCTGAGCTCCTACAATGAGCAGTTCTTC; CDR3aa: CASSIRVLSSYNEQFF
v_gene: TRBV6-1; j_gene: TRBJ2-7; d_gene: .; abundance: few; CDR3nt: TGTGCCAGCAGTAAACCGGGACCCGGGGGAGAGCAGTACTTC; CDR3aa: CASSKPGPGGEQYF
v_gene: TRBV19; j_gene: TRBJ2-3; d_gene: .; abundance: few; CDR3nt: TGTGCCAGTAGTATTTCTGATACGCAGTATTTT; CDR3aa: CASSISDTQYF
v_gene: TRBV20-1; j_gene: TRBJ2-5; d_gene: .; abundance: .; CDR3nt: TGCAGTGCCGGGGAATTAGGGGTTCACGAGACCCAGTACTTC; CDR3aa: CSAGELGVHETQYF
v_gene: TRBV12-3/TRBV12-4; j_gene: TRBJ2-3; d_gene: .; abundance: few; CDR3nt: TGTGCCAGCAGGACTATGCCCACAGATACGCAGTATTTT; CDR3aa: CASRTMPTDTQYF
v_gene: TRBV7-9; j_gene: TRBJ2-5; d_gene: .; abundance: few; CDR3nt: TGTGCCACCTCCGCAGGGGCTGGGGGAGAGACCCAGTACTTC; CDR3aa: CATSAGAGGETQYF
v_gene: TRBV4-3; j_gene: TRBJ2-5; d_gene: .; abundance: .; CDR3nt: TGCGCCAGCAGCTCGCCCCTACAGCTAGAGACCCAGTACTTC; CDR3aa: CASSSPLQLETQYF
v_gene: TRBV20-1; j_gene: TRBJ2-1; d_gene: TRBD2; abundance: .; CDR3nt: TGCAGTGCTAGAGGATCTAGCGGGAGCTCCTACAATGAGCAGTTCTTC; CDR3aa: CSARGSSGSSYNEQFF
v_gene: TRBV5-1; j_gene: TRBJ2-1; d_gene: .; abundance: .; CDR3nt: TGCGCCAGCAGCTTCGGATGGACAAACAATGAGCAGTTCTTC; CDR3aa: CASSFGWTNNEQFF
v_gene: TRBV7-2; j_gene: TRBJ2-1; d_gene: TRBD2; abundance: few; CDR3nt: TGTGCCAGCAGCTTAGTGTCCGGGACTAGCGGGAGAGGTGAGCAGTTCTTC; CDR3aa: CASSLVSGTSGRGEQFF
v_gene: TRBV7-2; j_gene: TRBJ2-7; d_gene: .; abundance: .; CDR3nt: TGTGCCAGCAGCTTAGAGGATTTGGGGGAGTGGCAGTACTTC; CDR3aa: CASSLEDLGEWQYF
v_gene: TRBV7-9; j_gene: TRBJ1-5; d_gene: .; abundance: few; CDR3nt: TGTGCCAGCAGCGCGCAAAATCAGCCCCAGCATTTT; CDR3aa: CASSAQNQPQHF
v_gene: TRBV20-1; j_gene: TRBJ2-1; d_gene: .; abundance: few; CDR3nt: TGCAGTGCTAGAGATCAGGCTGACAATGAGCAGTTCTTC; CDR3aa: CSARDQADNEQFF
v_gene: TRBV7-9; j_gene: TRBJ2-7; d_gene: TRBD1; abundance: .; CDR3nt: TGTGCCAGCAGCTTAGAAACAGGGGGCTTCGAGCAGTACTTC; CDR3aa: CASSLETGGFEQYF
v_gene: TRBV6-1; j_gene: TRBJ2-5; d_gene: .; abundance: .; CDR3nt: TGTGCCAGCAGGACACTCCAAGAGACCCAGTACTTC; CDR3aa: CASRTLQETQYF
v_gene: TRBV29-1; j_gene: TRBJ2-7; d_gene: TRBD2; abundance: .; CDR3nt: TGCAGCGCCGGGACTAGCGAGAGCTCCTACGAGCAGTACTTC; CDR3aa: CSAGTSESSYEQYF
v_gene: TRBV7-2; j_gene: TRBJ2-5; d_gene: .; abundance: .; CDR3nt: TGTGCCAGCAGCTTCATAAGTCTCGCGACCCAGTACTTC; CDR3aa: CASSFISLATQYF
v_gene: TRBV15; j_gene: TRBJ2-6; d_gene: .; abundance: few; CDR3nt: TGTGCCACCAGCAGAGGCGCAGGGGTTGGGGCCAACGTCCTGACTTTC; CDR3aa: CATSRGAGVGANVLTF
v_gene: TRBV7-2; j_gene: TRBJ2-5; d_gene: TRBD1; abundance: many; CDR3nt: TGTGCCAGCAGCTTAGGCTGGCCGGGACAGGGACAAGAGACCCAGTACTTC; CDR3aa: CASSLGWPGQGQETQYF
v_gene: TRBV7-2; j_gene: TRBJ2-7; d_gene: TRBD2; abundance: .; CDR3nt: TGTGCCAGCAGCTTATTGTTTACGGGAGGCTACGAGCAGTACTTC; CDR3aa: CASSLLFTGGYEQYF
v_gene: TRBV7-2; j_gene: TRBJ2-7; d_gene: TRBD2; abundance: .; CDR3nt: TGTGCCAGCAGCCAGAGCGGGAGGATCTCTGTTGAGCAGTACTTC; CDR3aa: CASSQSGRISVEQYF
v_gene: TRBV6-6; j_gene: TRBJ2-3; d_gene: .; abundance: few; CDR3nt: TGTGCCAGCAGTTCCCCCGCGAGGGGTACGCAGTATTTT; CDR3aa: CASSSPARGTQYF
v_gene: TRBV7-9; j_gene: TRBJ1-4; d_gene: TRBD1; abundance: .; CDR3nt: TGTGCCAGCAGCTTAGGGTACAGGGGTTCTGAAAAACTGTTTTTT; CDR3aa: CASSLGYRGSEKLFF
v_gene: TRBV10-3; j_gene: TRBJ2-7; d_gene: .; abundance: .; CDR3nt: TGTGCCATCAGCCTACTAGGGTCCGGGCAGGGCTACGAGCAGTACTTC; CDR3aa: CAISLLGSGQGYEQYF
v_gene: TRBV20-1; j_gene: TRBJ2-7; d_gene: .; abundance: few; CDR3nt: TGCAGTGCTGTCCACCAGAACTCCTACGAGCAGTACTTC; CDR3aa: CSAVHQNSYEQYF
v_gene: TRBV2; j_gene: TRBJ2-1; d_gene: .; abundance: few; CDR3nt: TGTGCCAGCAGTTCTTCCGGGTCCAGCAATGAGCAGTTCTTC; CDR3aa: CASSSSGSSNEQFF
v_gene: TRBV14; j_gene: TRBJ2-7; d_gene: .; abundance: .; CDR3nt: TGTGCCAGCAGCCAGGAGCTCTACGAGCAGTACTTC; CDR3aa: CASSQELYEQYF
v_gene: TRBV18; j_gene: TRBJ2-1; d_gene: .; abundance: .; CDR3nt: TGTGCCAGCTCACCAAGGGCTAGAGTCCACAATGAGCAGTTCTTC; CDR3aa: CASSPRARVHNEQFF
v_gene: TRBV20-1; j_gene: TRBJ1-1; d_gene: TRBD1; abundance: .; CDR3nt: TGCAGTGCTAGAGATGGGACAGGGGCAGGAGCTTTCTTT; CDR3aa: CSARDGTGAGAFF
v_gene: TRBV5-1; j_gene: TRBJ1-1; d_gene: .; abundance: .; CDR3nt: TGCGCCAGTGGACCCGCCCGGAGGACTGAAGCTTTCTTT; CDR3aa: CASGPARRTEAFF
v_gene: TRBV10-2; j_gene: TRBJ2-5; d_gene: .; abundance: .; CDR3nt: TGCGCCAGCGGTAGGGTTGATGGGAAGACCCAGTACTTC; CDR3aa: CASGRVDGKTQYF
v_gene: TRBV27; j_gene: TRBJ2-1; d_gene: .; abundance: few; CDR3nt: TGTGCCAGCAGTACTCCAGGTTACAATGAGCAGTTCTTC; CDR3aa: CASSTPGYNEQFF
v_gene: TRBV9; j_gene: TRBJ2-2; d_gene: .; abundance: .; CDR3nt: TGTGCCAGCAGCCCCCAGCGGTACACCGGGGAGCTGTTTTTT; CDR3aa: CASSPQRYTGELFF
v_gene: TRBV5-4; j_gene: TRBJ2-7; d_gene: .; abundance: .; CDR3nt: TGTGCCAGCAGCCCGAACAGCGATAGCTCCTACGAGCAGTACTTC; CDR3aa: CASSPNSDSSYEQYF
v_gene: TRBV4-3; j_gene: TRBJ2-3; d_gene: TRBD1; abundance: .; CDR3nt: TGCGCCAGCAGCCATGGACAGGTTAACGCAGATACGCAGTATTTT; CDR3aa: CASSHGQVNADTQYF